These 17 T cell receptor beta chains were sequenced from one sample in a study of cytomegalovirus exposure and HLA in healthy donors. The PCR was carried out with 60 Vbeta primers and 13 Jbeta primers. The table came from immunoSEQ multiplex PCR; TCRdb's copy has only in-frame clones and leaves some out. The specimen's table records around 97,000 clones. The sample consisted of PBMCs. These receptors all stem from a man aged 35-49 years in good health and CMV-seronegative.

The chain is built from TRBV11-2 and TRBJ2-2, with 7 bases that match TRBD2. Germline lookup yields CDR1 SGHAT and CDR2 FQNNGV. V lost 7 bases, J lost 4 bases, and 6 bases stayed unmatched. There are 14 residues in the CDR3. The CDR3 region is CASTRGGGTGELFF. Written as DNA, the CDR3 is TGTGCCAGCACCCGCGGGGGAGGCACCGGGGAGCTGTTTTTT.

This chain links TRBV5-1 with TRBJ2-7, with a tentative D call TRBD2 (5 bases). This CDR3 has 13 residues. Germline lookup yields CDR1 SGHRS and CDR2 YFSETQ. V shed 5 bases and J shed 5 bases, with 14 bases lying between them. CDR3 DNA: TGCGCCAGCAGGCGGACCCCGAGGGACGAGCAGTACTTC. It translates to CASRRTPRDEQYF.

The CDR3 here is CASRGQLQETQYF. The CDR3 DNA follows: TGTGCCAGCAGAGGACAGCTACAAGAGACCCAGTACTTC. This sequence joins TRBV6-5 and TRBJ2-5; tentative D call: TRBD1 (6 bases). This CDR3 spans 13 amino acids. Trimming pared 6 bases from V and 2 bases from J, leaving 10 bases between. Germline V gene sequence: CDR1 MNHEY, CDR2 SVGAGI.

The rearrangement links TRBV11-2 to TRBJ2-3, with 9 bases fitting TRBD2. CDR1 SGHAT and CDR2 FQNNGV come from the germline V gene. The CDR3 covers 15 residues. Germline trimming cut 7 bases from V and 2 bases from J; bases unmatched to any gene: 7. CDR3 sequence reads: CASIRAGGATDTQYF. CDR3 nucleotide sequence: TGTGCCAGCATACGAGCGGGGGGAGCCACAGATACGCAGTATTTT.

The chain couples TRBV4-3 to TRBJ1-5; D gene ambiguous. The germline V and J ends were trimmed by 2 bases and 2 bases, with 7 bases remaining between them. CDR3 length: 14 amino acids. Germline V gene sequence: CDR1 LGHNA, CDR2 YSLEER. CDR3 DNA: TGCGCCAGCAGCCAATTGGCGGGCAATCAGCCCCAGCATTTT. Translated: CASSQLAGNQPQHF.

The rearrangement links TRBV27 to TRBJ1-3, with 7 nucleotides matching TRBD1. Unmatched junction bases numbered 7, after V lost 10 bases and J lost 1 base. Germline CDR1 is MNHEY and CDR2 is SMNVEV (reference sequence). The CDR3 is 14 residues long. For the CDR3, the DNA is TGTGCCACCCGACAGGGAGGATCTGGAAACACCATATATTTT. Protein product: CATRQGGSGNTIYF.

This chain links TRBV7-7 with TRBJ2-5, with a weak D call TRBD2 (6 bases). Germline V gives CDR1 SSHAT, CDR2 FNYEAQ (reference sequence). The length of the CDR3 is 14 residues. Trimming pared 9 bases from V and 11 bases from J, leaving 25 bases between. In nucleotides, the CDR3 is TGTGCCAGTACCCCCCCGAGGAGGGTGGAAGAGCAGTACTTC. It is translated as CASTPPRRVEEQYF.

The chain combines TRBV2 with TRBJ2-1; TRBD1 matches 8 bases. Germline CDR1 and CDR2: SNHLY and FYNNEI. Trimming took 8 bases from V and 5 from J; bases not matched to a gene: 11. CDR3 size: 15 residues. The CDR3 bases are TGTGCCAGCCAACAGGGGGGAATATTCCACAATGAGCAGTTCTTC. Translating it yields CASQQGGIFHNEQFF.

CDR3 residues: CASMDSLYEQYF. The CDR3 DNA reads as TGTGCCAGTATGGACAGTCTCTACGAGCAGTACTTC. This chain uses TRBV19 with TRBJ2-7; the D gene is possibly TRBD1 (6 bases). Germline V gives CDR1 LNHDA, CDR2 SQIVND (reference sequence). The CDR3 runs 12 residues. Trimming took 7 bases from V and 3 from J, leaving 10 bases between them.

The chain uses TRBV7-9 and TRBJ1-4, with TRBD1 matching 7 bases. This CDR3 has 15 residues. With V trimmed by 4 bases and J by 4 bases, 6 bases remained unmatched. Germline V gives CDR1 SEHNR, CDR2 FQNEAQ (reference sequence). Here the CDR3 reads CASSSPGGNNEKLFF. Written as DNA, the CDR3 is TGTGCCAGCAGCTCCCCAGGGGGGAATAATGAAAAACTGTTTTTT.

The chain has TRBV18 and TRBJ2-5, with D hard to call. The CDR3 is 12 residues long. Trimming left V 1 base short and J 5 bases short, with 5 bases between. CDR1 is KGHSH, CDR2 LQKENI, per germline. CDR3 coding DNA: TGTGCCAGCTCACCACAGCGTGAGACCCAGTACTTC. It encodes CASSPQRETQYF.

This chain joins TRBV11-2 and TRBJ2-7, with D maybe TRBD1 (6 bases). V lost 1 base to trimming and J lost 3 bases, with 7 bases between them. Germline CDR1 is SGHAT and CDR2 is FQNNGV. The CDR3 has 13 amino acids. The DNA of the CDR3 is TGTGCCAGCAGCTTAGGGACAGACTACGAGCAGTACTTC. Protein sequence: CASSLGTDYEQYF.

The genes are TRBV7-9 and TRBJ2-2; D ambiguous. CDR3 length equals 14 residues. The V and J ends lost 3 bases and 7 bases respectively, with 12 bases between them. Germline V lookup: CDR1 SEHNR, CDR2 FQNEAQ (reference sequence). CDR3 protein: CASSFGQNFGELFF. The CDR3 DNA is TGTGCCAGCAGCTTTGGGCAAAACTTCGGGGAGCTGTTTTTT.

The J gene is TRBJ1-2, the V gene TRBV27, with D perhaps TRBD1 (5 bases). V lost 2 bases to trimming and J lost 5 bases, with 21 bases between them. The germline CDR1 and CDR2 sequences are MNHEY and SMNVEV (reference sequence). The CDR3 runs to 17 residues. This CDR3 is CASSLAGNPGLDYGYTF. The DNA for the CDR3 is TGTGCCAGCAGTTTAGCAGGGAACCCAGGATTAGATTATGGCTACACCTTC.

The rearrangement joins TRBV6-5 to TRBJ2-7, with D maybe TRBD1 (6 bases). V lost 5 bases to trimming and J lost 0 bases, with 11 bases between them. CDR1 MNHEY and CDR2 SVGAGI come from the germline V gene. The CDR3 loop spans 14 amino acids. The DNA for the CDR3 is TGTGCCAGCAGTGCAACCAGGGGCTCCTACGAGCAGTACTTC. Translating gives CASSATRGSYEQYF.

CDR3 region: CASSLGVRGENQPQHF. CDR3 nucleotides: TGTGCCAGCAGCTTAGGGGTTCGGGGGGAAAATCAGCCCCAGCATTTT. The rearrangement links TRBV11-2 to TRBJ1-5; possibly TRBD1 for D (5 bases). Germline CDR1 SGHAT, CDR2 FQNNGV. V lost 1 base and J 4 bases, leaving 14 bases between the germline ends. CDR3 length equals 16 residues.

The V gene is TRBV5-8, the J gene TRBJ2-7; possibly TRBD1 for D (7 bases). CDR1 and CDR2 (germline): SGHTS, YDEGEE. The V end lost 0 bases, the J end lost 1 base, and 11 bases lay between the germline ends. The CDR3 spans 15 residues. The DNA of the CDR3 is TGTGCCAGCAGCTTGGCCAGGGGGAGGTCCTACGAGCAGTACTTC. Translation gives CASSLARGRSYEQYF.